This TCR beta chain was identified during a study of chemoradiotherapy in HPV16-positive cancers. Overall study: Functional T-cell assays on a couple of HPV16-positive patients' cells defined candidate HPV-specific clones and common TCR motifs.

Per germline, CDR1 SEHNR and CDR2 FQNEAQ (reference sequence). V lost 5 bases, J lost 6 bases, and 4 bases stayed unmatched. The CDR3 is 13 residues long. Repertoires were generated with immunoSEQ multiplex PCR, while TCRdb's copy carries only in-frame clones and drops some. The table lists about 35,000 clones, roughly 77% of them singletons. As regards this clone: The antigen remains undetermined.

General study findings and limits: During treatment, candidate HPV-specific clones and E7-related motifs expanded in tumor.

V and J are TRBV7-9 and TRBJ1-2; 9 bases are a match to TRBD1. The source is a human donor with HPV-associated anogenital cancer. The sample consisted of blood, taken from a patient who underwent chemoradiotherapy. CDR3 bases: TGTGCCAGCAGCACCGGGACAGGGAATGGCTACACCTTC. Protein: CASSTGTGNGYTF.